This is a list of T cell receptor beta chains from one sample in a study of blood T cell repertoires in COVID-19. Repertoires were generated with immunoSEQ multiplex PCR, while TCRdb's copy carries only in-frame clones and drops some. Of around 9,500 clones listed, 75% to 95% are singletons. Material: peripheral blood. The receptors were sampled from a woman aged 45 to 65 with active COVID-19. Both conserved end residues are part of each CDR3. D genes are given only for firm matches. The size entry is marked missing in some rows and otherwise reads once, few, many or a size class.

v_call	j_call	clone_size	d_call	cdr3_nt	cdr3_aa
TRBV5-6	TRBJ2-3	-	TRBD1	TGTGCCAGCAGCTTGGGGACAGGGGAAGGTAATACGCAGTATTTT	CASSLGTGEGNTQYF
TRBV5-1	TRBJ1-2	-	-	TGCGCCAGCTCGGAGGGGTGGAAAGGCTACACCTTC	CASSEGWKGYTF
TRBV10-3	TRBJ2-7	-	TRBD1	TGTGCCATCAGTGGAATGAGGACAGGGGCCCCCTACGAGCAGTACTTC	CAISGMRTGAPYEQYF
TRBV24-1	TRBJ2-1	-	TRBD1	TGTGCCACCAGTGATCCGAGGACAGGGGACAATGAGCAGTTCTTC	CATSDPRTGDNEQFF
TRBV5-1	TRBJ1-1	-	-	TGCGCCAGCAGCTTATCAGTGAACACTGAAGCTTTCTTT	CASSLSVNTEAFF
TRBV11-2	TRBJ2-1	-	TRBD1	TGTGCCAGCAGCTCCGGACAGGGGGCGGGTAATGAGCAGTTCTTC	CASSSGQGAGNEQFF
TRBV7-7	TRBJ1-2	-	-	TGTGCTAGCAGCTTAGACCGCAGACAGAACTATGGCTACACCTTC	CASSLDRRQNYGYTF
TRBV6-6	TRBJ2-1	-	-	TGTGCCAGCAGGGCAGGACCTGGGGGGTACAATGAGCAGTTCTTC	CASRAGPGGYNEQFF
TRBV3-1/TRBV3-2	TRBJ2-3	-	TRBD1	TGTGCCAGCAGCCAAGTTCAGGGGGCGAGAGATACGCAGTATTTT	CASSQVQGARDTQYF
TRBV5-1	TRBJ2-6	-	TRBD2	TGCGCCAGCAGACAAGGACTAGCGGAATACTCTGGGGCCAACGTCCTGACTTTC	CASRQGLAEYSGANVLTF
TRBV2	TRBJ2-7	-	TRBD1	TGTGCCAGCAACGGACAGGGGGTTAGCTACGAGCAGTACTTC	CASNGQGVSYEQYF
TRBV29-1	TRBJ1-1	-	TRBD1	TGCAGCGTTTTACGTGACAGGGAAGACACTGAAGCTTTCTTT	CSVLRDREDTEAFF
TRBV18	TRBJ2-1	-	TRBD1	TGTGCCAGCTCACCGACAGGGGGCTCCTACAATGAGCAGTTCTTC	CASSPTGGSYNEQFF
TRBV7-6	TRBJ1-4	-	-	TGTGCCAGCAGCTTACCTTGGACACCAACTAATGAAAAACTGTTTTTT	CASSLPWTPTNEKLFF
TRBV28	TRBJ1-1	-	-	TGTGCCAGCAGCATTGACAGCGTGAACACTGAAGCTTTCTTT	CASSIDSVNTEAFF
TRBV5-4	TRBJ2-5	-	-	TGTGCCAGCAGCCCACGTGCGGGCCAAGAGACCCAGTACTTC	CASSPRAGQETQYF
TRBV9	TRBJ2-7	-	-	TGTGCCAGCAGCCCACTGGACAAATCCTACGAGCAGTACTTC	CASSPLDKSYEQYF
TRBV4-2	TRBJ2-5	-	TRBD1	TGTGCCAGCAGCCTCCGACAGGGGGAACGGGAGACCCAGTACTTC	CASSLRQGERETQYF
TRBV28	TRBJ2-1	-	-	TGTGCCAGCAGTTTGGAGGGGTTTTTCTACAATGAGCAGTTCTTC	CASSLEGFFYNEQFF
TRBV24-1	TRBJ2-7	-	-	TGTGCCACCAGTGATTTTAGGGGAAACGAGCAGTACTTC	CATSDFRGNEQYF
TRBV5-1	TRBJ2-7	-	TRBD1	TGCGCCAGCAGCTTCCGGACAGGGTCCACCTACGAGCAGTACTTC	CASSFRTGSTYEQYF
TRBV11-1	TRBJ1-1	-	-	TGTGCCAGCAGCCCGAGGGACACTATGACTGAAGCTTTCTTT	CASSPRDTMTEAFF
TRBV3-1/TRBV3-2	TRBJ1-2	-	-	TGTGCCAGCAGCCCAGCAGGGTCCGTCTATGGCTACACCTTC	CASSPAGSVYGYTF
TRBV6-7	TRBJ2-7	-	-	TGTGCCAGCACGAAATTGCACAACGAGCAGTACTTC	CASTKLHNEQYF
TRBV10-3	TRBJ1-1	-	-	TGTGCCATCAGTGAAGGGGGACGGGAAGCTTTCTTT	CAISEGGREAFF
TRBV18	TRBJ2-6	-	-	TGTGCCAGCTCACGTAATGGACAGGCCAACGTCCTGACTTTC	CASSRNGQANVLTF
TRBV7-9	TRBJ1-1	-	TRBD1	TGTGCCAGCAGCTTCTGGACAGGGCAGAACACTGAAGCTTTCTTT	CASSFWTGQNTEAFF
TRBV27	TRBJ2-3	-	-	TGTGCCAGCAGTCCCAGGGGTAGCTCGGATACGCAGTATTTT	CASSPRGSSDTQYF
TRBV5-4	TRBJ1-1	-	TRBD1	TGTGCCAGCAGCAGCACCACAGGGGGCCGCTCCGAAGCTTTCTTT	CASSSTTGGRSEAFF
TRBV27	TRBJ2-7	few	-	TGTGCCAGCAGTAAAGGGACATCCCCTCGCGAGCAGTACTTC	CASSKGTSPREQYF
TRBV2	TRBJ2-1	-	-	TGTGCCAGCAGCGGGTACAATGAGCAGTTCTTC	CASSGYNEQFF
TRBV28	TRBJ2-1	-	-	TGTGCCAGCAGTTTAAAGGGGCTCCTCCTCAATGAGCAGTTCTTC	CASSLKGLLLNEQFF
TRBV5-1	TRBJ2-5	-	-	TGCGCCAGCAGCCCGGATTGGAGGGGACAAGAGACCCAGTACTTC	CASSPDWRGQETQYF
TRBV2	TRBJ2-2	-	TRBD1	TGTGCCAGCAGCCCGGGACAGGGGTTCCGCGGCCCCGGGGAGCTGTTTTTT	CASSPGQGFRGPGELFF
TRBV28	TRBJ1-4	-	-	TGTGCCAGCATCTCGGGGGGAGCTAATGAAAAACTGTTTTTT	CASISGGANEKLFF
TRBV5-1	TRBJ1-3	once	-	TGCGCCAGCAGCTTGGACAGGCCAAGCTCTGGAAACACCATATATTTT	CASSLDRPSSGNTIYF
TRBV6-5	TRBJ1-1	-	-	TGTGCCAGCAGTTACGGCAGGGTTACTGAAGCTTTCTTT	CASSYGRVTEAFF
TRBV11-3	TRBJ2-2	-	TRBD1	TGTGCCAGCAGCCGACAGGGCGGGAACACCGGGGAGCTGTTTTTT	CASSRQGGNTGELFF
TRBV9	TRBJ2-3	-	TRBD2	TGTGCCAGCAGCCCCCGGACTAGCGGCACAGATACGCAGTATTTT	CASSPRTSGTDTQYF
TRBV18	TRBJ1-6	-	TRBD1	TGTGCCAGCTCCGCGACAGGGCATAATTCACCCCTCCACTTT	CASSATGHNSPLHF
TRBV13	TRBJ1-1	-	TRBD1	TGTGCCAGCAGCCCTAGGGACAGGGGTGGGACTGAAGCTTTCTTT	CASSPRDRGGTEAFF
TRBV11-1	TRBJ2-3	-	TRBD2	TGTGCCAGCAGTTCCGGGACTAGCGGGAGTTCTCAGTATTTT	CASSSGTSGSSQYF
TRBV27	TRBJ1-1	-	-	TGTGCCAGCAGTTTAAGGAGGGGCCCTGAAGCTTTCTTT	CASSLRRGPEAFF
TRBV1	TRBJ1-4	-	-	TGCACCAGCAGCCCCCGGTATGAAAAACTGTTTTTT	CTSSPRYEKLFF
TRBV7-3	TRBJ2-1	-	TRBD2	TGTGCCAGCAGCTTAATAGCGGGAGCGGGTCAGGGTGAGCAGTTCTTC	CASSLIAGAGQGEQFF
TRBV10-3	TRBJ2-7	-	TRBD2	TGTGCCATTGATATAGCGGGAGTGGTGTACTTC	CAIDIAGVVYF
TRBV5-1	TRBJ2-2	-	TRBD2	TGCGCCAGCAGCTTCGACCCGGGACTAGCGGTCACCGGGGAGCTGTTTTTT	CASSFDPGLAVTGELFF
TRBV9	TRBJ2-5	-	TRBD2	TGTGCCAGCAGCGTCGGCGGGAGGGAGACCCAGTACTTC	CASSVGGRETQYF
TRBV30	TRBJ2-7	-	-	TGTGCCTGGAATACAGTGCAGGGGCACGAGCAGTACTTC	CAWNTVQGHEQYF
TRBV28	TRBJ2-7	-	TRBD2	TGTGCCAGCAGTTGGACCGGGACTAGCGGGGACGAGCAGTACTTC	CASSWTGTSGDEQYF
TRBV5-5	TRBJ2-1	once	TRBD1	TGTGCCAGCAGCCTCAGGGGGCCCTACAATGAGCAGTTCTTC	CASSLRGPYNEQFF
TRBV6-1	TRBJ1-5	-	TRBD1	TGTGCCAGCAGTGACGACAGGGTACAGCCCCAGCATTTT	CASSDDRVQPQHF
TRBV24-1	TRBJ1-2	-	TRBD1	TGTGCCACCAGTGATACACAGGGGAACTATGGCTACACCTTC	CATSDTQGNYGYTF
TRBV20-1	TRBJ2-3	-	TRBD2	TGCAGTGCTAGTCTGGGTAGCGGGTTCACAGATACGCAGTATTTT	CSASLGSGFTDTQYF
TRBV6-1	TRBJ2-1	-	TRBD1	TGTGCCAGCAGTGAATACGACAGGGGCTCTTGGAGTGAGCAGTTCTTC	CASSEYDRGSWSEQFF